This T cell receptor (beta chain) is from a study of OX40 agonist ivuxolimab in advanced cancers. Study-level background: Patient treatment consisted of intravenous ivuxolimab administration every 2 weeks at 0.01 to 10 mg/kg. Prior anti-PD-1, anti-PD-L1 or anti-CTLA-4 therapy was allowed; approximately 40% had some. Overall study results and limits: Among the least clonally expanded were partial responders at 0.1-3.0 mg/kg.

Germline V gene data show CDR1 as GTSNPN and CDR2 as SVGIG (reference sequence). V was cut by 2 bases and J by 0 bases, with 5 bases left in between. The CDR3 length is 14 residues. A few counts support this clone. Antigen specificity is unknown. The data were produced by immunoSEQ multiplex PCR, yet TCRdb's version contains in-frame clones alone and is incomplete. In the table there are approximately 29,000 clones, approximately 80% of which are singletons. Blood samples were obtained at baseline, cycle 4 day 1, and cycle 7 day 1. The clonotype was recovered from an adult with an advanced solid tumor such as melanoma, head and neck, liver or kidney cancer. The chain combines TRBV30 with TRBJ2-6, with D maybe TRBD1 (5 bases). The material sequenced was CD4+ or CD8+ T cells sorted from blood, taken in a trial of the OX40 agonist ivuxolimab. CDR3 in amino acids: CAWSQGSGANVLTF. Written as DNA, the CDR3 is TGTGCCTGGAGTCAGGGCTCTGGGGCCAACGTCCTGACTTTC.